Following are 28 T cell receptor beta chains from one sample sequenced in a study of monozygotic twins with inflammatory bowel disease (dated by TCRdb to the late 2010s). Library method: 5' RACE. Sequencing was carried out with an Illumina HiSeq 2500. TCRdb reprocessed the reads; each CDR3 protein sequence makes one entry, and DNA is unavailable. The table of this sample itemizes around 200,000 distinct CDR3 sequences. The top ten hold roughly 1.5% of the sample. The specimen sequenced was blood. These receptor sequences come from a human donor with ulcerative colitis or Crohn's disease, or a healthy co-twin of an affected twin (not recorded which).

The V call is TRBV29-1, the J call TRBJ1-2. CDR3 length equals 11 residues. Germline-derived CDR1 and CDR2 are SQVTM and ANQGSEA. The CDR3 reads CSVVWDYGYTF.

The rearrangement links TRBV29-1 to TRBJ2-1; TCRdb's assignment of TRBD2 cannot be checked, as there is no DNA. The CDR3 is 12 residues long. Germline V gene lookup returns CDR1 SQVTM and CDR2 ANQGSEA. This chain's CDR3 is CSVGLASREQFF.

Here the CDR3 reads CASSLRARDNSGNTIYF. This rearrangement joins TRBV5-1 to TRBJ1-3; TCRdb's D call of TRBD1 is untestable without DNA. CDR1 SGHRS and CDR2 YFSETQ come from the germline V gene. The CDR3 length is 17 residues. Supplemented by reference TRBV5-1 and TRBJ1-3, the full variable domain reads KAGVTQTPRYLIKTRGQQVTLSCSPISGHRSVSWYQQTPGQGLQFLFEYFSETQRNKGNFPGRFSGRQFSNSRSEMNVSTLELGDSALYLCASSLRARDNSGNTIYFGEGSWLTVV.

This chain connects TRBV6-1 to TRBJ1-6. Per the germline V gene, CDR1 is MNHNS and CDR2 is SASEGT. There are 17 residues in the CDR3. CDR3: CASNGGPLSSYKLPLHF.

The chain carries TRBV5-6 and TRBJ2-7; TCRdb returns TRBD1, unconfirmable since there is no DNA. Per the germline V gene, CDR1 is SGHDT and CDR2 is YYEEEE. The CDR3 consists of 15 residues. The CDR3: CASSLPGGFPYEQYF.

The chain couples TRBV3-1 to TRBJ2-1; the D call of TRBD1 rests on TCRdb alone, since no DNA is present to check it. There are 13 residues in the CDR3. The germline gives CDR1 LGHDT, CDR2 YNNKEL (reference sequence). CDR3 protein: CASSHTGGAEQFF.

The CDR3 loop reads CASSGGSGANVLTF. This chain links TRBV5-1 with TRBJ2-6. CDR1 and CDR2 (germline): SGHRS, YFSETQ. CDR3 length: 14 amino acids.

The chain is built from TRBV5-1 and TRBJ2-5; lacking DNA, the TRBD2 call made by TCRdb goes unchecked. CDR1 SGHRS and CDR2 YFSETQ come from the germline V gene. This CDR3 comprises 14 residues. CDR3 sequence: CASSLVVTKETQYF.

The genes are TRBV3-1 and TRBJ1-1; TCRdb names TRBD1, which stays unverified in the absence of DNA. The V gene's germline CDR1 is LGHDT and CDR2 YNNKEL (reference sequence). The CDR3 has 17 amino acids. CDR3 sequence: CASSPYPQVFMNTEAFF.

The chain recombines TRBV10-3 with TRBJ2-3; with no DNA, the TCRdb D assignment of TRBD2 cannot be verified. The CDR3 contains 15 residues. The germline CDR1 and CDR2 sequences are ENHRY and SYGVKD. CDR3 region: CAISETSRAEGTQYF.

CDR3 protein: CASSLEVREQYF. The chain uses TRBV7-9 and TRBJ2-7. The V gene's germline CDR1 is SEHNR and CDR2 FQNEAQ (reference sequence). The CDR3 has 12 residues.

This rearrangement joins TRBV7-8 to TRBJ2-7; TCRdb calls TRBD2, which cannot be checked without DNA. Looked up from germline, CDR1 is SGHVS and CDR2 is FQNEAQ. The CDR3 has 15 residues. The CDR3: CASSQRAGPTYEQYF.

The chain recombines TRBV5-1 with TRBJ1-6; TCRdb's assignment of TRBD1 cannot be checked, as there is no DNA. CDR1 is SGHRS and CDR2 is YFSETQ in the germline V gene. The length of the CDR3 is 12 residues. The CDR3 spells CASSYPDSPLHF.

The CDR3 sequence: CATRRWTMSISNQPQHF. The V gene is TRBV21-1, the J gene TRBJ1-5. TRBV21-1 is an annotated pseudogene. The CDR3 is made up of 17 amino acids.

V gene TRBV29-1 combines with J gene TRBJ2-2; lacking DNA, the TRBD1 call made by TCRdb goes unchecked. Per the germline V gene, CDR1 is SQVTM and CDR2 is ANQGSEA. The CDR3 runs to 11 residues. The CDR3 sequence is CSALGTGELFF.

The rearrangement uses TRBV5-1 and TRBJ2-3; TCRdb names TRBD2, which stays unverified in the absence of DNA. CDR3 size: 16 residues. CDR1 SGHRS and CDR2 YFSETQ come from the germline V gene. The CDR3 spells CASSGMTSGPTDTQYF.

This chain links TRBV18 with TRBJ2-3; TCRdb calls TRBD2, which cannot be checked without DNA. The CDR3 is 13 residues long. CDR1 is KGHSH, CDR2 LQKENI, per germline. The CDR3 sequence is CASSLLEGDTQYF.

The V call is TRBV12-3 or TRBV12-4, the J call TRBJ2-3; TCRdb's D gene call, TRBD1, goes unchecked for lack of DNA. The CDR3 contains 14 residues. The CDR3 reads CASSFRRSSGAQYF.

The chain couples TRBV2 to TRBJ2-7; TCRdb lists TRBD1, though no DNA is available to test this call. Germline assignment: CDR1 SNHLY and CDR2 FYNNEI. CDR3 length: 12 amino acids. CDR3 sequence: CATRGGLGEQYF.

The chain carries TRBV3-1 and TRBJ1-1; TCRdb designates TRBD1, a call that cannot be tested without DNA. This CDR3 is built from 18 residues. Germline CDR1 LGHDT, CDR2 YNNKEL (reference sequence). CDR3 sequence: CASSQDRVLRTGGTEAFF.

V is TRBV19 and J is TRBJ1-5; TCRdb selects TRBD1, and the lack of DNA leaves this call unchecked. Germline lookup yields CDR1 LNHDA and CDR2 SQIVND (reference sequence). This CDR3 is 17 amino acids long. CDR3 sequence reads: CASSRGQGARGNQPQHF.

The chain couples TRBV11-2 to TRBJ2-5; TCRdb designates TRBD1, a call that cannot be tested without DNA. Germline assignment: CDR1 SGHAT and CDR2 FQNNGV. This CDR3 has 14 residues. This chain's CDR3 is CASNTQGALETQYF. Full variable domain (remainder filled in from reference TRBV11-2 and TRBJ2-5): EAGVAQSPRYKIIEKRQSVAFWCNPISGHATLYWYQQILGQGPKLLIQFQNNGVVDDSQLPKDRFSAERLKGVDSTLKIQPAKLEDSAVYLCASNTQGALETQYFGPGTRLLVL.

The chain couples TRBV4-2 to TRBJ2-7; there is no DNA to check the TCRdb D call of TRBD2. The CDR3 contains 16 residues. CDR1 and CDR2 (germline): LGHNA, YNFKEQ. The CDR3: CASSQDLGTSAYEQYF.

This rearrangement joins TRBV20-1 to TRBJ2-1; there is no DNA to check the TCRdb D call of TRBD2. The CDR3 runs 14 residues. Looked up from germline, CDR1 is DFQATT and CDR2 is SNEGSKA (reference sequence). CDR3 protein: CSARGAGGYNEQFF.

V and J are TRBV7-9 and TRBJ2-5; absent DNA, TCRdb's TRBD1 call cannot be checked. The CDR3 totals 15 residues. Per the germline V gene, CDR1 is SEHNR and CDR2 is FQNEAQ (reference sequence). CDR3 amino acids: CASSFRGATQETQYF. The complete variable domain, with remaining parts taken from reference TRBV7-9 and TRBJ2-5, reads DTGVSQNPRHKITKRGQNVTFRCDPISEHNRLYWYRQTLGQGPEFLTYFQNEAQLEKSRLLSDRFSAERPKGSFSTLEIQRTEQGDSAMYLCASSFRGATQETQYFGPGTRLLVL.

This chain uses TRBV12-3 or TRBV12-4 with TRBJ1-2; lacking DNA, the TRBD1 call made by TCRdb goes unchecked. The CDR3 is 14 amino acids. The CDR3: CASSRQGFNYGYTF.

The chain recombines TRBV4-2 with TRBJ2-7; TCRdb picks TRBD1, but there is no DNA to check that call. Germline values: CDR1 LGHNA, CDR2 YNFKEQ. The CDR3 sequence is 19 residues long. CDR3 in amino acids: CASSPGEGSQGWAGYEQYF.

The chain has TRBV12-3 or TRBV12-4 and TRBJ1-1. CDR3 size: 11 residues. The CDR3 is CASTKRSEAFF.